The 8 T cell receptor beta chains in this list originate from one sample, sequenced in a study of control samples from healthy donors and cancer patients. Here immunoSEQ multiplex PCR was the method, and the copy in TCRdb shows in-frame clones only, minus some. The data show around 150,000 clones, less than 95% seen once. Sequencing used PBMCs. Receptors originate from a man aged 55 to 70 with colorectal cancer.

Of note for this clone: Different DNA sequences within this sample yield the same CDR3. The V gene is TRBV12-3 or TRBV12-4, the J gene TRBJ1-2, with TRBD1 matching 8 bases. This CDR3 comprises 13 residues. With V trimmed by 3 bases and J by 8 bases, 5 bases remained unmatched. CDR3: CASSFGQGAGYTF. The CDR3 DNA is TGTGCCAGCAGTTTTGGACAGGGCGCGGGCTACACCTTC.

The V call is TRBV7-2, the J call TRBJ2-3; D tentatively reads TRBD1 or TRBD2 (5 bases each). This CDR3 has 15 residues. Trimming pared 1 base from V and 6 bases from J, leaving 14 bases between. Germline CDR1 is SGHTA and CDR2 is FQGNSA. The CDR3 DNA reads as TGTGCCAGCAGCTTAGGGGGGAGATTCAGGGATACGCAGTATTTT. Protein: CASSLGGRFRDTQYF.

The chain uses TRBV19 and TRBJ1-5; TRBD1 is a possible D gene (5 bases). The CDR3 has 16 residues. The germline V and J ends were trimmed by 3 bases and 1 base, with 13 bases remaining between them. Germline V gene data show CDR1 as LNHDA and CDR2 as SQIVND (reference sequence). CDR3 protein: CASSIGGKGSNQPQHF. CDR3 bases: TGTGCCAGTAGTATCGGAGGGAAGGGGAGCAATCAGCCCCAGCATTTT.

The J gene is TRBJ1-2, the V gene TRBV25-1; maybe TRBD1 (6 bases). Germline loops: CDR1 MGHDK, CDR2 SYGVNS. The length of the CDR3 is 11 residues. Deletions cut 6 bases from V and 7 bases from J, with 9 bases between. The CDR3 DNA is TGTGCCAGCAGGGAGGGGGGTGGCTACACCTTC. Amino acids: CASREGGGYTF.

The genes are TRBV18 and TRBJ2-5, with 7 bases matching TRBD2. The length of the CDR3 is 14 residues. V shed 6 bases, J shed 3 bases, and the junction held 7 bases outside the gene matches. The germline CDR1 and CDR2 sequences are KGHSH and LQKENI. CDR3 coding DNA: TGTGCCAGCTCGCGCATCGCGGGGGAAGAGACCCAGTACTTC. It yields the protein CASSRIAGEETQYF.

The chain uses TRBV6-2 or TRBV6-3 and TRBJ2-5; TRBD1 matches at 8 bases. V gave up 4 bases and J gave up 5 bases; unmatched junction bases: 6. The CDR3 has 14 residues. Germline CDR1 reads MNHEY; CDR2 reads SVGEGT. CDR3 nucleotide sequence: TGTGCCAGCAGTTCCGGACAGGGCGGGGAGACCCAGTACTTC. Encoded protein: CASSSGQGGETQYF.

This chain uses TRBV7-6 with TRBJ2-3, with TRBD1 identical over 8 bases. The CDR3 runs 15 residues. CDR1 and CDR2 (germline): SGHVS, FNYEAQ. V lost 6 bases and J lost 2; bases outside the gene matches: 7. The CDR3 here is CASRGGQDNTDTQYF. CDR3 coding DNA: TGTGCCAGCAGAGGGGGACAGGACAACACAGATACGCAGTATTTT.

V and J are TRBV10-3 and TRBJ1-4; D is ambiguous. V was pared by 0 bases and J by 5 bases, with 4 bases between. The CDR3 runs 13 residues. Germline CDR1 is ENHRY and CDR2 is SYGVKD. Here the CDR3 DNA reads TGTGCCATCAGTGAGTCTAGAAATGAAAAACTGTTTTTT. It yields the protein CAISESRNEKLFF.